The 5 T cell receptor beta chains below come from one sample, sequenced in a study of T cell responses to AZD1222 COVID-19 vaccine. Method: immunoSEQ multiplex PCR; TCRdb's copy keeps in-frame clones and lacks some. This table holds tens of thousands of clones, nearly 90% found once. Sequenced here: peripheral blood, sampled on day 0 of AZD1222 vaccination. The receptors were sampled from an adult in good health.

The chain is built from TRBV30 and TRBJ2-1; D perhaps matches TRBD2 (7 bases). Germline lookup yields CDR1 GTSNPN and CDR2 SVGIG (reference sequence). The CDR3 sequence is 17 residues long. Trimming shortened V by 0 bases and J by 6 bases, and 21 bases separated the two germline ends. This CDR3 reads CAWSVPGGMSHPNEQFF. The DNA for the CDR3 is TGTGCCTGGAGTGTACCGGGGGGCATGTCTCACCCCAATGAGCAGTTCTTC.

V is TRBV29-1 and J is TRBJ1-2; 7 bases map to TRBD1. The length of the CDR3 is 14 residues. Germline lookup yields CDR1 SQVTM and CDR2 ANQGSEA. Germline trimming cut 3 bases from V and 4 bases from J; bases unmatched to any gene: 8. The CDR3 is CSVEGQGGSYGYTF. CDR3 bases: TGCAGCGTTGAGGGTCAGGGGGGGTCCTATGGCTACACCTTC.

The CDR3 DNA sequence: TGTGCCAGCAGCTTAGTTGAAGGGGAAAAACTGTTTTTT. Amino acids: CASSLVEGEKLFF. This chain links TRBV7-2 with TRBJ1-4, with no clear D. CDR3 length: 13 amino acids. V lost 1 base and J 8 bases, leaving 8 bases between the germline ends. Germline V gene lookup returns CDR1 SGHTA and CDR2 FQGNSA.

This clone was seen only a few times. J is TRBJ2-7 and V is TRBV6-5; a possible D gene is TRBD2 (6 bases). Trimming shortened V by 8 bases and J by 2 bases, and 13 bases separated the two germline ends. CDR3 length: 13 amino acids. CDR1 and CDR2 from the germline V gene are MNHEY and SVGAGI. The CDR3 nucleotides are TGTGCCAGCGTAAAGGAGGGACCCTACGAGCAGTACTTC. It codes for CASVKEGPYEQYF.

In DNA form, the CDR3 reads TGTGCCAGCTCGGCATCCCCGACAGGGGCTGAGCAGTACTTC. Encoded protein: CASSASPTGAEQYF. The chain has TRBV18 and TRBJ2-7; 8 positions match TRBD1. V shed 6 bases and J 7 bases; nucleotides not matched to a gene: 11. The length of the CDR3 is 14 residues. Looked up from germline, CDR1 is KGHSH and CDR2 is LQKENI.